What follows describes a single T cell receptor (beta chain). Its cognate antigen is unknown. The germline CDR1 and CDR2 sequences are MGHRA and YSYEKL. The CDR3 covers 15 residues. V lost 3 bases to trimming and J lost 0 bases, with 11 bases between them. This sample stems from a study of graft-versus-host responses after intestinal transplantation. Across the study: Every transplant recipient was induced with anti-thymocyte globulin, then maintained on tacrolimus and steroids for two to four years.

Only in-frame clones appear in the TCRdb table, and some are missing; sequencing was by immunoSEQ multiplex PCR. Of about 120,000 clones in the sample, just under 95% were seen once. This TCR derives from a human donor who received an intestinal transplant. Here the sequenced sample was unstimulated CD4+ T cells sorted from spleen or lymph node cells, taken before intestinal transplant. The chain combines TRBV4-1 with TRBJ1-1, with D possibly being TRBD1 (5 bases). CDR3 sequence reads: CASSHRTGLNTEAFF. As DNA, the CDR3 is TGCGCCAGCAGCCATCGAACAGGACTGAACACTGAAGCTTTCTTT.